A single sample is the source of the 27 T cell receptor beta chains below, sequenced in a study of blood T cell repertoires in COVID-19 (dated by TCRdb to about 2020). The library was prepared using the immunoSEQ multiplex PCR assay. This immuneACCESS table, as held by TCRdb, lists in-frame sequences with V and J called but not all clones. Of the missing ones, under half trace to an unresolved V gene in checked studies; the others have no known cause. Here the sample has approximately 180,000 clones; approximately 78% occur a single time. The ten top clones hold approximately 15% of the sample. The source material was PBMCs or T cells enriched from blood (not recorded which). The receptor source for this set is a woman aged 45-65 years who had recovered from COVID-19.

The chain employs TRBV5-4 and TRBJ1-6; D is possibly TRBD1 (6 bases). V lost 5 bases to trimming and J lost 6 bases, with 12 bases between them. The CDR3 spans 14 residues. Germline V gives CDR1 SGHNT, CDR2 YYREEE (reference sequence). CDR3 DNA sequence: TGTGCCAGCAGTTATGACAGGTCTAATTCACCCCTCCACTTT. It encodes CASSYDRSNSPLHF.

This clone was observed a single time. The chain employs TRBV11-2 and TRBJ2-3, with 7 bases identical to TRBD2. With 5 bases clipped from V and 2 bases from J, the junction kept 10 bases outside the gene matches. Germline values: CDR1 SGHAT, CDR2 FQNNGV. The CDR3 is 16 amino acids. Here the CDR3 reads CASSRGASGFTDTQYF. CDR3 bases: TGTGCCAGCAGCCGGGGAGCTAGCGGATTCACAGATACGCAGTATTTT.

This clone was found once. The genes are TRBV5-1 and TRBJ1-4; a possible D gene is TRBD1 (6 bases). V was shortened by 2 bases and J by 10 bases, with 18 bases between the two germline ends. The CDR3 consists of 15 residues. In germline, CDR1 is SGHRS, CDR2 YFSETQ. The CDR3 protein is CASSFETGPEGKLFF. CDR3 bases: TGCGCCAGCAGCTTTGAGACAGGACCAGAGGGAAAACTGTTTTTT.

This chain joins TRBV2 and TRBJ1-1, with a weak D call TRBD1 (5 bases). CDR3 length equals 14 residues. Germline CDR1 reads SNHLY; CDR2 reads FYNNEI. V was trimmed by 3 bases and J by 2 bases, leaving 10 bases between them. In nucleotides, the CDR3 is TGTGCCAGCAGTGACCGGCAGGGTAACACTGAAGCTTTCTTT. Translation gives CASSDRQGNTEAFF.

The chain uses TRBV27 and TRBJ2-7; 11 bases are a match to TRBD1. CDR3 length: 16 residues. After removal of 6 bases from V and 5 bases from J, the junction contained 12 bases not matched to a gene. The V gene's germline CDR1 is MNHEY and CDR2 SMNVEV (reference sequence). The CDR3: CASRLSGTGGINEQYF. As DNA, the CDR3 is TGTGCCAGCAGACTCTCCGGGACAGGGGGAATCAACGAGCAGTACTTC.

The chain carries TRBV28 and TRBJ1-3; 9 positions match TRBD1. The CDR3 is 14 amino acids. V was pared by 7 bases and J by 2 bases, with 3 bases of the junction left unmatched. From germline, CDR1 is MDHEN and CDR2 SYDVKM. CDR3 residues: CASIRDRAGNTIYF. In DNA, the CDR3 is TGTGCCAGCATTCGGGACAGGGCTGGAAACACCATATATTTT.

This clone has a count of ten or more. The V and J genes are TRBV9 and TRBJ2-5, with D unclear. V was shortened by 1 base and J by 5 bases, with 9 bases between the two germline ends. The CDR3 is 13 amino acids. Per the germline V gene, CDR1 is SGDLS and CDR2 is YYNGEE. The CDR3 nucleotides are TGTGCCAGCAGCGTATCCCCCGAGGAGACCCAGTACTTC. Its protein is CASSVSPEETQYF.

The chain combines TRBV5-1 with TRBJ2-1; possible D gene TRBD2, 5 bases. The CDR3 is 13 residues long. The germline V gene encodes CDR1 SGHRS and CDR2 YFSETQ. V gave up 7 bases and J gave up 4 bases, with 12 bases separating them. CDR3 coding DNA: TGCGCCAGCTCTCGAAGGGAGTACAATGAGCAGTTCTTC. It codes for CASSRREYNEQFF.

The V call is TRBV29-1, the J call TRBJ2-3; a weak D match, TRBD2 (5 bases). Trimming removed 6 bases from V and 5 bases from J, with 12 bases in between. This CDR3 has 12 amino acids. In germline, CDR1 is SQVTM, CDR2 ANQGSEA. The CDR3: CSVVLGIDTQYF. The CDR3 DNA is TGCAGCGTGGTACTAGGGATAGATACGCAGTATTTT.

The rearrangement links TRBV30 to TRBJ1-6, with 9 bases matching TRBD1. The CDR3 is made up of 16 amino acids. The V gene's germline CDR1 is GTSNPN and CDR2 SVGIG (reference sequence). J lost 7 bases, V lost 3 bases, and 10 bases had no gene match. CDR3 DNA sequence: TGTGCCTGGAGCGGGGCTCCGACAGGGGGAAATTCACCCCTCCACTTT. Its protein product is CAWSGAPTGGNSPLHF.

The chain recombines TRBV7-8 with TRBJ2-4; 8 bases align to TRBD2. Germline V gives CDR1 SGHVS, CDR2 FQNEAQ. The CDR3 sequence is 16 residues long. V lost 5 bases to trimming and J lost 3 bases; unmatched junction nucleotides: 9. The DNA of the CDR3 is TGTGCCAGCAGCAAACGCCCGGGACTAGACAAAAACATTCAGTACTTC. This sequence encodes CASSKRPGLDKNIQYF.

This clone was seen a handful of times. The chain has TRBV14 and TRBJ1-2; D remains ambiguous. V dropped 0 bases and J dropped 8 bases, with 10 bases sitting between them. Per germline, CDR1 SGHDN and CDR2 FVKESK. CDR3 length equals 13 residues. CDR3 loop: CASSQESFEGYTF. CDR3 nucleotide sequence: TGTGCCAGCAGCCAAGAATCTTTTGAGGGCTACACCTTC.

The V and J genes are TRBV9 and TRBJ1-6, with 7 bases identical to TRBD1. V trimming: 0 bases; J trimming: 8 bases; junction bases outside the gene matches: 2. The CDR3 has 14 residues. Germline V gene lookup returns CDR1 SGDLS and CDR2 YYNGEE. The CDR3 nucleotides read TGTGCCAGCAGCGTAGAGCAGGGGGATTCACCCCTCCACTTT. Its translation is CASSVEQGDSPLHF.

This clone was picked up one time. This rearrangement joins TRBV7-8 to TRBJ2-3; D perhaps matches TRBD1 (5 bases). The germline V and J ends were trimmed by 1 base and 3 bases, with 20 bases remaining between them. Per the germline V gene, CDR1 is SGHVS and CDR2 is FQNEAQ. CDR3 size: 18 residues. CDR3 nucleotides: TGTGCCAGCAGCTTAGGGTGGGGCAGGGCGTTTGGAACAGATACGCAGTATTTT. Residues: CASSLGWGRAFGTDTQYF.

To note about this clone: Other DNA sequences in this specimen translate into the identical CDR3. The chain is built from TRBV30 and TRBJ1-5; weak D call: TRBD1 (5 bases). V lost 0 bases to trimming and J lost 5 bases, with 8 bases between them. CDR3 length equals 13 residues. Germline V CDR1 and CDR2: GTSNPN, SVGIG (reference sequence). CDR3 bases: TGTGCCTGGAGTGTACGGGGGGATCAGCCCCAGCATTTT. As protein: CAWSVRGDQPQHF.

The chain recombines TRBV7-9 with TRBJ2-7; 9 bases agree with TRBD1. Looked up from germline, CDR1 is SEHNR and CDR2 is FQNEAQ (reference sequence). After removal of 1 base from V and 5 bases from J, the junction contained 6 bases not matched to a gene. This CDR3 has 15 residues. CDR3 sequence (DNA): TGTGCCAGCAGCTTAGGGACAGGGGTCAAGAACGAGCAGTACTTC. Amino acids: CASSLGTGVKNEQYF. The variable domain in full, completed from reference TRBV7-9 and TRBJ2-7, reads DTGVSQNPRHKITKRGQNVTFRCDPISEHNRLYWYRQTLGQGPEFLTYFQNEAQLEKSRLLSDRFSAERPKGSFSTLEIQRTEQGDSAMYLCASSLGTGVKNEQYFGPGTRLTVT.

The V gene is TRBV7-2, the J gene TRBJ1-5; 9 bases align to TRBD1. The ends lost 4 bases at V and 6 bases at J; junction bases unmatched: 4. The CDR3 covers 14 residues. The germline V gene encodes CDR1 SGHTA and CDR2 FQGNSA. CDR3 DNA sequence: TGTGCCAGCAGCTCCGGGGACAGGGTTCAGCCCCAGCATTTT. It yields the protein CASSSGDRVQPQHF.

This rearrangement joins TRBV28 to TRBJ2-1; TRBD2 matches 10 bases. Germline V gives CDR1 MDHEN, CDR2 SYDVKM. J gave up 2 bases and V 4 bases, and 29 bases lay outside the gene matches. CDR3 length: 24 residues. DNA of the CDR3: TGTGCCAGCAGTTCCCCCCCCCTAGCGGGAGCCCCAGAAATCAACCACCTGGCCTACAATGAGCAGTTCTTC. Translating it yields CASSSPPLAGAPEINHLAYNEQFF.

CDR3 sequence (DNA): TGTGCCTGGAGTGGGGGTACAGGGCAGAACACTGAAGCTTTCTTT. This sequence encodes CAWSGGTGQNTEAFF. The V call is TRBV30, the J call TRBJ1-1; D may be TRBD1 (6 bases). The CDR3 has 15 amino acids. V was clipped by 1 base and J by 1 base, with 13 bases between them. Per germline, CDR1 GTSNPN and CDR2 SVGIG (reference sequence).

The rearrangement uses TRBV28 and TRBJ2-2; maybe TRBD1 (5 bases). Germline CDR1 and CDR2: MDHEN and SYDVKM. The CDR3 has 16 residues. V dropped 6 bases and J dropped 1 base, with 15 bases sitting between them. The CDR3 loop is CASSPITGRNTGELFF. The CDR3 DNA reads TGTGCCAGCAGCCCCATAACAGGCCGGAACACCGGGGAGCTGTTTTTT. Filled out from reference TRBV28 and TRBJ2-2, the complete variable domain reads DVKVTQSSRYLVKRTGEKVFLECVQDMDHENMFWYRQDPGLGLRLIYFSYDVKMKEKGDIPEGYSVSREKKERFSLILESASTNQTSMYLCASSPITGRNTGELFFGEGSRLTVL.

In its sample, this clone was seen once. The V and J genes are TRBV7-3 and TRBJ2-5, with 12 bases aligning to TRBD2. The V gene end was trimmed by 6 bases and the J gene end by 5 bases; junction bases not matched to a gene: 10. The CDR3 runs 16 residues. CDR1 is SGHTA and CDR2 is FQGTGA in the germline V gene. The CDR3 DNA reads TGTGCCAGCAGTAACGGACTAGCGGGAAGAGCGGAGACCCAGTACTTC. The encoded protein is CASSNGLAGRAETQYF.

J is TRBJ2-3 and V is TRBV2; no definite D call. Germline CDR1 reads SNHLY; CDR2 reads FYNNEI. CDR3 length equals 14 residues. Between the trimmed V and J ends, which lost 1 base and 0 bases, there was a span of 5 bases. CDR3 DNA sequence: TGTGCCAGCAGTGAAGGGCTGAGCACAGATACGCAGTATTTT. Protein: CASSEGLSTDTQYF.

This clone was observed a single time. This chain links TRBV7-6 with TRBJ2-7, with TRBD1 matching over 9 bases. CDR1 and CDR2 (germline): SGHVS, FNYEAQ. There are 16 residues in the CDR3. The ends lost 6 bases at V and 4 bases at J; junction bases unmatched: 13. The CDR3 DNA is TGTGCCAGCAGTACCACAGGGACAGGGAGTTGGTACGAGCAGTACTTC. It translates to CASSTTGTGSWYEQYF.

The chain employs TRBV9 and TRBJ1-2; 8 positions match TRBD1. CDR1 and CDR2 (germline): SGDLS, YYNGEE. Unmatched junction bases numbered 6, after V lost 0 bases and J lost 8 bases. There are 14 residues in the CDR3. The CDR3 coding sequence is TGTGCCAGCAGCGTAGGTCAGGGGGCGAACGGCTACACCTTC. This codes for CASSVGQGANGYTF.

The chain recombines TRBV28 with TRBJ1-1, with D tentatively TRBD1 (6 bases). Germline assignment: CDR1 MDHEN and CDR2 SYDVKM. V lost 4 bases and J 7 bases, leaving 13 bases between the germline ends. The CDR3 covers 13 residues. This CDR3 is CASSSIGTFEAFF. CDR3 DNA sequence: TGTGCCAGCAGTTCGATCGGGACATTTGAAGCTTTCTTT.

The chain recombines TRBV27 with TRBJ1-1, with 7 nucleotides matching TRBD1. This CDR3 has 15 residues. V shed 4 bases and J 1 base; nucleotides not matched to a gene: 6. Germline CDR1 MNHEY, CDR2 SMNVEV (reference sequence). CDR3: CASSSLGQENTEAFF. The CDR3 nucleotides are TGTGCCAGCAGTTCGCTAGGACAGGAGAACACTGAAGCTTTCTTT.

The chain has TRBV28 and TRBJ1-2; TRBD1 matches 7 bases. This CDR3 contains 16 residues. V dropped 7 bases and J dropped 8; count of bases not matched to a gene: 19. Germline V CDR1 and CDR2: MDHEN, SYDVKM. CDR3 loop: CASIAGQMITMEGYTF. CDR3 DNA: TGTGCCAGCATCGCGGGACAGATGATAACTATGGAAGGCTACACCTTC.